This entry features one TCR beta chain sequence. As yet, its antigen is unknown. PCR involved 60 Vbeta and 13 Jbeta primers. Clones were read by immunoSEQ multiplex PCR, and TCRdb kept only the in-frame ones, dropping some. This repertoire shows around 210,000 clones, 70% to 90% found once; its top ten account for around 0.23%. These data are taken from a study of cytomegalovirus exposure and HLA in healthy donors. Whole-study findings and limits: The classifier reportedly diagnosed cytomegalovirus status with high sensitivity and specificity.

The germline V gene encodes CDR1 MGHRA and CDR2 YSYEKL. This CDR3 has 15 residues. Trimming at V came to 0 bases and at J to 3 bases, leaving 5 bases not matched to a gene. The source is a girl aged 2-9 years in good health and CMV-seronegative. This chain links TRBV4-1 with TRBJ2-7; 7 bases line up with TRBD1. Sample: PBMCs. The CDR3: CASSQEGDRVYEQYF. The DNA for the CDR3 is TGCGCCAGCAGCCAAGAGGGGGACAGAGTCTACGAGCAGTACTTC.